The rows below give T cell receptor beta chains drawn from one sample of a study of T cell repertoires in cytomegalovirus infection. These receptors' antigens are unknown. Using its own MiXCR run on the reads, TCRdb lists one record per CDR3 protein. The sample lists roughly 730,000 distinct CDR3 sequences, around 35% occurring once. The material was cultured PBMCs, obtained from culture after CMV antigen stimulation. The receptors stem from a human donor in good health (CMV status not recorded). Some clones in this sample may be carry-over from other donors' samples. The CDR3 runs from the conserved cysteine through the conserved F or W. Fields, in order: V gene, D gene, clone size, J gene, CDR3 DNA, CDR3 protein. D genes are given only for firm matches. Size is stated for part of the rows, as once, few or many counts, or as a class when the clone is expanded.

TRBV7-8,TRBD2,many,TRBJ2-5,TGTGCCAGCAGCACTCGAGGGACTAGCGGGGAACAAGAGACCCAGTACTTC,CASSTRGTSGEQETQYF
TRBV19,-,-,TRBJ2-2,TGTGCCAGTAGTATTAGAAGGGACACCGGGGAGCTGTTTTTT,CASSIRRDTGELFF
TRBV10-3,-,few,TRBJ2-5,TGTGCCATCAGCATGGACCGGCCGGTGACCCAGTACTTC,CAISMDRPVTQYF
TRBV7-6,TRBD2,many,TRBJ2-3,TGTGCCAGCAGCTCCATAAAAAGACGGCAGCGGGGGGCCCCAATGGGGCAGTATTTT,CASSSIKRRQRGAPMGQYF
TRBV29-1,-,few,TRBJ2-4,TGCAGCGTTTGGACACACCTCGACATTCAGTACTTC,CSVWTHLDIQYF
TRBV6-2/TRBV6-3,TRBD1,-,TRBJ1-6,TGTGCCAGCAGCAGGACAGGATTCGGCTATAATTCACCCCTCCACTTT,CASSRTGFGYNSPLHF
TRBV10-3,TRBD1,few,TRBJ1-4,TGTGCCATCAGTCCGGGACAGGGCGGAAATGAAAAACTGTTTTTT,CAISPGQGGNEKLFF
TRBV6-6,-,few,TRBJ1-1,TGTGCCAGCAGTTACCGAGACAGCCTGACTGAAGCTTTCTTT,CASSYRDSLTEAFF
TRBV25-1,TRBD1,few,TRBJ2-3,TGTGCCAGCAGCACCCCCCGGGACAGGGACCCAGATACGCAGTATTTT,CASSTPRDRDPDTQYF
TRBV12-3/TRBV12-4,-,few,TRBJ2-1,TGTGCCAGCAGCGGGATGGGACACAATGAGCAGTTCTTC,CASSGMGHNEQFF
TRBV7-7,-,few,TRBJ2-1,TGTGCCAGCAGCTTAGACAGGGCAAACAATGAGCAGTTCTTC,CASSLDRANNEQFF
TRBV7-9,-,few,TRBJ2-7,TGTGCCAGCAGCCTAGAGGCTCACCCTTCCTACGAGCAGTACTTC,CASSLEAHPSYEQYF
TRBV6-5,-,-,TRBJ1-4,TGTGCCAGCAGTTTCTCGGGTCTTCCGGATGAAAAACTGTTTTTT,CASSFSGLPDEKLFF
TRBV20-1,-,-,TRBJ2-1,TGCAGTGCTAGAGATCGCGGGCGTCGGCAGTTCTTC,CSARDRGRRQFF
TRBV7-8,-,many,TRBJ2-1,TGTGCCAGCAGCTCGGAAGGGGCCTACAATGAGCAGTTCTTC,CASSSEGAYNEQFF
TRBV6-6,-,-,TRBJ2-2,TGTGCCAGCAGCACAGATTACACCGGGGAGCTGTTTTTT,CASSTDYTGELFF
TRBV20-1,TRBD1,few,TRBJ1-6,TGCAGTGCCTCGACAGGGCGCTCCTATAATTCACCCCTCCACTTT,CSASTGRSYNSPLHF
TRBV7-6,-,many,TRBJ2-1,TGTGCCAGCAGCGGCCGTGCGGGCCACAATGAGCAGTTCTTC,CASSGRAGHNEQFF
TRBV7-2,TRBD2,few,TRBJ2-3,TGTGCCAGCAGCGCACTAGCGGGTGATACGCAGTATTTT,CASSALAGDTQYF
TRBV12-3/TRBV12-4,TRBD1,few,TRBJ1-1,TGTGCCAGCAGCCGGGACAGGGTTTACACTGAAGCTTTCTTT,CASSRDRVYTEAFF
TRBV30,-,-,TRBJ1-2,TGTGCCGGGGGGCCTGCAAGAAACTATGGCTACACCTTC,CAGGPARNYGYTF
TRBV11-3,-,-,TRBJ2-2,TGTGCCAGCAGCCAGGGCCTTGGGGGCACCGGGGAGCTGTTTTTT,CASSQGLGGTGELFF
TRBV5-4,-,few,TRBJ2-1,TGTGCCAGCAGCTTGTCGGCGATCAGCTCCTACAATGAGCAGTTCTTC,CASSLSAISSYNEQFF
TRBV11-2,TRBD1,once,TRBJ2-5,TGTGCCAGCAGCCCCTACAGGGGTAGCAGAGAGACCCAGTACTTC,CASSPYRGSRETQYF
TRBV20-1,TRBD1,-,TRBJ1-5,TGCAGTGCTTCAAACAGGGGGCTAGGTCAGCCCCAGCATTTT,CSASNRGLGQPQHF
TRBV20-1,-,-,TRBJ1-3,TGCAGTGCTAGGGTGGCGCACTATACCCTTCGAAACACCATATATTTT,CSARVAHYTLRNTIYF
TRBV6-2/TRBV6-3,TRBD2,-,TRBJ2-5,TGTGCCAGCAGTTACTCCCCCAAGGGCGGGAGGATCCAAGAGACCCAGTACTTC,CASSYSPKGGRIQETQYF